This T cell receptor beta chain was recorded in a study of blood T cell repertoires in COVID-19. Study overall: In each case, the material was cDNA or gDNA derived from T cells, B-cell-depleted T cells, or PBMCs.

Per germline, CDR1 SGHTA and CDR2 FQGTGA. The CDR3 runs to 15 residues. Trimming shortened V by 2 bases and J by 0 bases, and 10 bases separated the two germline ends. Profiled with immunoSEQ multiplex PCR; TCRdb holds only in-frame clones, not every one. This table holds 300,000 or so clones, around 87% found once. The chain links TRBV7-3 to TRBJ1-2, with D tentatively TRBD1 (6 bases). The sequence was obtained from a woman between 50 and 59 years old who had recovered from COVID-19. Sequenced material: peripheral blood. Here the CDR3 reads CASSLLGGPNYGYTF. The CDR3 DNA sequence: TGTGCCAGCAGCTTATTAGGGGGTCCTAACTATGGCTACACCTTC.